The clone carrying this TCR beta chain was counted at least ten times. This specimen belongs to a study of spatial heterogeneity in lung cancer. Background on the study: Alpha-chain sequences were consistently detected less often than beta-chain sequences. An average of more than ten raw reads was observed per unique TCR and UMI combination.

The sample's time point: blood at routine non-recurrence follow-up after resection. Tumor, nontumor lung or frozen PBMC supplied whole RNA that was sequenced unsorted. Using its own MiXCR run on the 5' RACE reads, TCRdb lists one record per CDR3 protein. The table records about 36,000 distinct CDR3 sequences, approximately 8% of them present only once. The germline V and J ends were trimmed by 5 bases and 14 bases, with 14 bases remaining between them. CDR1 is SGHDT and CDR2 is YYEEEE in the germline V gene. CDR3 length equals 12 residues. Here the sequenced sample was PBMCs, taken at follow-up. The J gene is TRBJ1-6, the V gene TRBV5-6, with a weak D call TRBD1 (5 bases). This receptor was identified in a male donor with early-stage non-small cell lung cancer. In nucleotides, the CDR3 is TGTGCCAGCAGATTCGGGGGTTCCACCCTCCACTTT. As protein: CASRFGGSTLHF.